Listed below are T cell receptor beta chains from one sample, sequenced in a study of cytomegalovirus exposure and HLA in healthy donors. Clones were read by immunoSEQ multiplex PCR, and TCRdb kept only the in-frame ones, dropping some. This sample carries approximately 80,000 clones, with around 1.2% going to the ten biggest clones. Sequenced: PBMCs. Receptors were obtained from a woman aged 25-40 years in good health and CMV-seronegative. CDR3s include the opening cysteine and the closing phenylalanine or tryptophan. D genes are given only for firm matches.

D gene | J gene | V gene | CDR3 protein
. | TRBJ1-1 | TRBV5-1 | CASSLDRDTEAFF
. | TRBJ2-2 | TRBV9 | CASSVGPRGTGELFF
TRBD2 | TRBJ2-3 | TRBV18 | CASSRLAGNTDTQYF
. | TRBJ1-1 | TRBV19 | CASSIGGGNTEAFF
. | TRBJ2-1 | TRBV7-2 | CASSPYLNNEQFF
TRBD1 | TRBJ2-4 | TRBV29-1 | CSAETGGNIQYF
. | TRBJ1-5 | TRBV6-1 | CASSESGNQPQHF
. | TRBJ1-1 | TRBV6-6 | CASSYSGGGNAKAFF
TRBD2 | TRBJ2-5 | TRBV5-1 | CASSLGLAGVLRGETQYF
. | TRBJ1-3 | TRBV4-2 | CASSQASLGREGNTIYF
. | TRBJ1-1 | TRBV27 | CASSPGAGRREAFF
TRBD2 | TRBJ2-1 | TRBV6-6 | CASTKAGESNEQFF
TRBD2 | TRBJ2-1 | TRBV7-2 | CASSLALAGGKFF
. | TRBJ2-5 | TRBV5-4 | CASSPFKRTAEETQYF
TRBD1 | TRBJ1-1 | TRBV2 | CASSSPTGANTEAFF
. | TRBJ1-1 | TRBV20-1 | CSASGEIEAFF
. | TRBJ1-2 | TRBV20-1 | CSARRGDGYTF
TRBD2 | TRBJ2-7 | TRBV2 | CASSAGGRPYEQYF
. | TRBJ2-2 | TRBV25-1 | CASIWGSGLSTGELFF
. | TRBJ1-1 | TRBV7-9 | CASSLGRNTEAFF
TRBD1 | TRBJ1-2 | TRBV7-9 | CASSFGQAHNYGYTF
. | TRBJ1-1 | TRBV18 | CASSPPGLTNTEAFF
. | TRBJ1-1 | TRBV5-1 | CASSLVQLNTEAFF
TRBD2 | TRBJ2-1 | TRBV7-9 | CASSPGGSNEQFF
. | TRBJ2-1 | TRBV18 | CASSPPITSDSYNEQFF
. | TRBJ2-7 | TRBV5-4 | CASSATGGSHEQYF
. | TRBJ2-7 | TRBV9 | CASSGQGYEQYF
TRBD1 | TRBJ1-2 | TRBV5-1 | CASSRTGTDYGYTF
. | TRBJ1-3 | TRBV18 | CASSPPSGRSGNTIYF
. | TRBJ2-2 | TRBV30 | CAWSATAGSGELFF
TRBD1 | TRBJ2-1 | TRBV5-6 | CASNDRGRGNEQFF
TRBD2 | TRBJ2-3 | TRBV10-2 | CASSGTSGSTDTQYF
TRBD1 | TRBJ2-3 | TRBV29-1 | CSVGQGATKTDTQYF
TRBD1 | TRBJ2-7 | TRBV15 | CATSRGSGQSYEQYF
. | TRBJ2-7 | TRBV2 | CASLSVYEQYF
. | TRBJ1-5 | TRBV19 | CASSFTGGSNQPQHF
TRBD1 | TRBJ1-2 | TRBV7-9 | CASSQTGTENYGYTF
. | TRBJ2-5 | TRBV20-1 | CSAGHQETQYF
. | TRBJ1-1 | TRBV5-8 | CASSEVGFAEAFF
TRBD1 | TRBJ1-5 | TRBV2 | CASSANRGRWPQHF
TRBD1 | TRBJ2-7 | TRBV7-8 | CASSPHRGKGSYEQYF
TRBD1 | TRBJ2-3 | TRBV7-8 | CASSLEGQTTDTQYF
. | TRBJ2-7 | TRBV5-4 | CASSLGGGSSYEQYF
TRBD2 | TRBJ2-2 | TRBV7-9 | CASSFRREHTGELFF
TRBD1 | TRBJ2-7 | TRBV11-1 | CASSLGDRAYEQYF
. | TRBJ2-3 | TRBV4-1 | CASSQVVTSTDTQYF
. | TRBJ2-7 | TRBV6-1 | CASRADLGTYEQYF
TRBD1 | TRBJ1-6 | TRBV30 | CAWSQGTGSPLHF
TRBD2 | TRBJ2-7 | TRBV7-9 | CASSQTPASGGASYEQYF
. | TRBJ2-7 | TRBV27 | CASSSTRGEQYF
. | TRBJ1-1 | TRBV7-7 | CASSEYVLRSTEAFF
TRBD2 | TRBJ2-7 | TRBV7-9 | CASSLSPPASGAEQYF
. | TRBJ2-1 | TRBV30 | CAWSLTGEQFF
TRBD1 | TRBJ2-2 | TRBV30 | CAWEIPGQGESGELFF